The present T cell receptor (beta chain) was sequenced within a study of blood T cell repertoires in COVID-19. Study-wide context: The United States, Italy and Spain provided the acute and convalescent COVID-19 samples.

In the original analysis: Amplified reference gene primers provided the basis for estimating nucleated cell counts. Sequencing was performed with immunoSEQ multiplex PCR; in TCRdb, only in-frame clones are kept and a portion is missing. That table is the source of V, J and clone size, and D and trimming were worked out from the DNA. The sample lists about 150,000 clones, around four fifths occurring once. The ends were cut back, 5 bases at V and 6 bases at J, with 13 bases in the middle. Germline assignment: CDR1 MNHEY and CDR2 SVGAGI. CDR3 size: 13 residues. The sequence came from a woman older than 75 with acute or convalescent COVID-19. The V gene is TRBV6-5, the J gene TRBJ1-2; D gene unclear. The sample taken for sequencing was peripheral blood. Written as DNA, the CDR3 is TGTGCCAGCAGTCGGGAAGAATATGATGGCTACACCTTC. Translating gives CASSREEYDGYTF.